This section outlines one T cell receptor beta chain sequence together with its context. This receptor's antigen is unknown. Per-nucleotide qualities are absent, and no much larger clonotype sits a single base away. This sample stems from a study of control samples from healthy donors and cancer patients (dated by TCRdb to between 2020 and 2021). The method behind the library was the immunoSEQ multiplex PCR assay. TCRdb carries this immuneACCESS record with in-frame sequences only. Its versions omit some clonotypes, under half of them owing to an unresolved V gene in the studies checked, with the rest unexplained. Present in this sample are some 150,000 clones, roughly 95% of which were seen just once. The ten largest clones capture just over 1% of the sample. CDR1 and CDR2 (SGHRS, YFSETQ) derive from the germline V gene. Trimming takes 0 bases from V and 1 base from J, and the germline ends sit 18 bases apart. The CDR3, from cysteine to phenylalanine, totals 18 residues. The only DNA kept is the CDR3, 54 bases in frame from the first base.

The sequencing input was blood. Recombination joined TRBV5-1 with TRBJ2-3, with the D gene not confidently named. The sequence came from a woman aged 25 to 39 in good health. Here the CDR3 is given as CASSLASSAAAGTDTQYF. The DNA is TGCGCCAGCAGCTTGGCCTCCTCGGCGGCGGCGGGCACAGATACGCAGTATTTT.